These 7 T cell receptor beta chains originate from one sample sequenced in a study of cytomegalovirus exposure and HLA in healthy donors (dated by TCRdb to about 2017). Libraries were made using the immunoSEQ multiplex PCR assay. For the multiplex PCR, a mixture combining 60 forward primers for TCR Vbeta segments and 13 reverse primers for TCR Jbeta segments was used. As stored in TCRdb, this immuneACCESS dataset retains in-frame rearrangements with V and J assigned. A fraction of the clones does not appear; measured against another copy, unresolved V genes explain less than half of the discrepancy, and the remainder lacks a known reason. The sample table contains about 160,000 clones; only one count was recorded for roughly 80% of them. The ten largest make up 1.3% to 1.5% of the sample. Sequences were obtained from PBMCs. These receptors all stem from a woman aged 25-40 years in good health and CMV-seronegative.

The chain recombines TRBV7-9 with TRBJ1-2; weak D call: TRBD1 (5 bases). The CDR3 sequence is 16 residues long. The germline CDR1 and CDR2 sequences are SEHNR and FQNEAQ (reference sequence). Trimming pared 5 bases from V and 2 bases from J, leaving 18 bases between. DNA of the CDR3: TGTGCCAGCAGCCCCCATGGGGCGAGCTTGAACTATGGCTACACCTTC. It translates to CASSPHGASLNYGYTF.

This clone was observed once. This chain links TRBV19 with TRBJ1-1; 11 nucleotides align to TRBD1. CDR3 size: 16 residues. J was trimmed by 7 bases and V by 1 base; bases with no gene match: 8. CDR1 is LNHDA, CDR2 SQIVND, per germline (reference sequence). The CDR3 reads CASSIGGTGGFDEAFF. The CDR3 nucleotides read TGTGCCAGTAGTATAGGAGGGACAGGGGGATTTGATGAAGCTTTCTTT. The full variable domain, completed using reference TRBV19 and TRBJ1-1, is DGGITQSPKYLFRKEGQNVTLSCEQNLNHDAMYWYRQDPGQGLRLIYYSQIVNDFQKGDIAEGYSVSREKKESFPLTVTSAQKNPTAFYLCASSIGGTGGFDEAFFGQGTRLTVV.

V gene TRBV29-1 combines with J gene TRBJ1-1, with a possible D match to TRBD1 (6 bases). This CDR3 has 12 amino acids. Germline V gene data show CDR1 as SQVTM and CDR2 as ANQGSEA. Trimming removed 7 bases at V and 3 bases at J, with 12 bases between. The CDR3 sequence is CSGTGWDTEAFF. The CDR3 DNA sequence: TGCAGCGGTACAGGGTGGGACACTGAAGCTTTCTTT.

This rearrangement joins TRBV4-1 to TRBJ2-3, with D maybe TRBD1 (5 bases). The CDR3 consists of 15 residues. The ends were cut back, 7 bases at V and 3 bases at J, with 17 bases in the middle. The germline gives CDR1 MGHRA, CDR2 YSYEKL. Here the CDR3 DNA reads TGCGCCAGCACCCTCCGGCAGGGAAGGACAGATACGCAGTATTTT. It specifies CASTLRQGRTDTQYF.

This rearrangement joins TRBV19 to TRBJ2-1; TRBD1 matches at 7 bases. Germline V gives CDR1 LNHDA, CDR2 SQIVND (reference sequence). V lost 4 bases and J lost 11; bases outside the gene matches: 14. This CDR3 has 15 amino acids. The CDR3 protein is CASSTNWEIQGKQFF. DNA of the CDR3: TGTGCCAGTAGTACCAATTGGGAAATACAGGGGAAGCAGTTCTTC.

Here the CDR3 DNA reads TGTGCCAGCAGCTCCCGACAGGGGGATACGCAGTATTTT. Translation gives CASSSRQGDTQYF. This chain links TRBV11-3 with TRBJ2-3, with TRBD1 identical over 8 bases. Per germline, CDR1 SGHNT and CDR2 YENEEA. Unmatched junction bases numbered 3, after V lost 4 bases and J lost 6 bases. CDR3 size: 13 residues.

The V and J genes are TRBV5-1 and TRBJ2-1; 10 bases fit TRBD1. CDR3 length equals 15 residues. The V and J ends lost 4 bases and 6 bases, in that order; junction bases with no gene match: 7. Germline CDR1 SGHRS, CDR2 YFSETQ. DNA of the CDR3: TGCGCCAGCAGCCCCGGGACAGGGGATGCCAATGAGCAGTTCTTC. It codes for CASSPGTGDANEQFF.